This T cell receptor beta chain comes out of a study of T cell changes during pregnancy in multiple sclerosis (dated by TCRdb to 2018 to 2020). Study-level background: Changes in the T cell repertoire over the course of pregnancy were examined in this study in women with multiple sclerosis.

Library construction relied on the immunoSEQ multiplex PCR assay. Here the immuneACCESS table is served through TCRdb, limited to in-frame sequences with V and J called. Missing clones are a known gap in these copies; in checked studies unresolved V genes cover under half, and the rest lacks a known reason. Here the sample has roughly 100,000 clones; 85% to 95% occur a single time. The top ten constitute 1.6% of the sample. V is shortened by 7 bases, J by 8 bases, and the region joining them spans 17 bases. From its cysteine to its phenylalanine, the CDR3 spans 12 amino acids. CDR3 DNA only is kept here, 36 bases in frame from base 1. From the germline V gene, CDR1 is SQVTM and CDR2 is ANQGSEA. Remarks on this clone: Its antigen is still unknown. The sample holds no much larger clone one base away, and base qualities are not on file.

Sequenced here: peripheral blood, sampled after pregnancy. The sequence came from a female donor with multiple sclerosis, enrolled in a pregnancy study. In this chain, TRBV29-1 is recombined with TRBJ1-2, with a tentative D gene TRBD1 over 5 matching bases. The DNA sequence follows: TGCAGCGGTCAATCAGGGTTGGTCGGCTACACCTTC. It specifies CSGQSGLVGYTF.